This TCR beta chain was captured in a study of spatial heterogeneity in lung cancer. Study-wide background: There were consistently more beta-chain sequences detected than alpha-chain sequences. Each unique TCR and UMI combination was seen more than ten times on average in raw reads.

Time point reported: blood at routine non-recurrence follow-up after resection. Extraction of whole RNA from tumor, nontumor lung or frozen PBMC preceded unsorted sequencing. This clonotype was picked up many times. CDR1 is MNHEY and CDR2 is SVGAGI in the germline V gene. The ends were cut back, 0 bases at V and 4 bases at J, with 10 bases in the middle. This CDR3 has 15 amino acids. On each TCR cDNA molecule, a unique molecular identifier was present. TCRdb recomputed calls from the 5' RACE reads with MiXCR, one row per CDR3 protein. The sample carries about 15,000 distinct CDR3 sequences, roughly 6.5% recorded once.

The rearrangement joins TRBV6-5 to TRBJ1-5; no clear D. This sequence originates from a male donor with early-stage non-small cell lung cancer. Material: PBMCs, obtained at follow-up. The CDR3 nucleotides are TGTGCCAGCAGTTACTCGATCGCGGGAAATCAGCCCCAGCATTTT. It is translated as CASSYSIAGNQPQHF.